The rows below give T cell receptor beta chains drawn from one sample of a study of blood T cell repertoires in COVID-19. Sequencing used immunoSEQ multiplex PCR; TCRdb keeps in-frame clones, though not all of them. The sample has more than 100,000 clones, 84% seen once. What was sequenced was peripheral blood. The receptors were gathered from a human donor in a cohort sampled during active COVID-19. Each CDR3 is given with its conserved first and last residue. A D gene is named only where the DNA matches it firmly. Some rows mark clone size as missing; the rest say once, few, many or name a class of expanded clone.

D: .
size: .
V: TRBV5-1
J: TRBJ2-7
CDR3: CASSLADSREVQYF
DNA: TGCGCCAGCAGCTTGGCGGATTCGAGGGAGGTGCAGTACTTC

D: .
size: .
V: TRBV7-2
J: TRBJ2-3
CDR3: CASSPTSSTDTQYF
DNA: TGTGCCAGCAGCCCAACTTCGTCCACAGATACGCAGTATTTT

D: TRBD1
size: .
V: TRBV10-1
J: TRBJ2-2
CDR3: CASGQGKGNTGELFF
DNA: TGCGCCAGCGGACAGGGGAAGGGGAACACCGGGGAGCTGTTTTTT

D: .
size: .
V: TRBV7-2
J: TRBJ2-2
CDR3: CASSLRRGPGGGELFF
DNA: TGTGCCAGCAGCTTAAGGCGGGGGCCGGGAGGCGGGGAGCTGTTTTTT

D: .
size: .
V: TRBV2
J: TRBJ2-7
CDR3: CATALGGGSYEQYF
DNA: TGTGCCACTGCTTTGGGGGGAGGCTCCTACGAGCAGTACTTC

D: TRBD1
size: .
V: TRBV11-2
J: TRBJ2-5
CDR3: CASSRTGAKETQYF
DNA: TGTGCCAGCAGCCGCACAGGGGCGAAAGAGACCCAGTACTTC

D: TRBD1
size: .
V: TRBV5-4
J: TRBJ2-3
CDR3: CASSLEQGAFSDTQYF
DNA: TGTGCCAGCAGCTTGGAACAGGGGGCGTTTTCAGATACGCAGTATTTT

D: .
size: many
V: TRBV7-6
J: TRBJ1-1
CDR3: CASSLGANTEAFF
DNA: TGTGCCAGCAGCTTAGGGGCGAACACTGAAGCTTTCTTT

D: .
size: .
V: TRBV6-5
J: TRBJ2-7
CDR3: CASSYRTGGAGEQYF
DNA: TGTGCCAGCAGTTACCGAACAGGGGGGGCGGGAGAGCAGTACTTC

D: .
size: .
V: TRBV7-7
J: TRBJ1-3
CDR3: CASSASGHPSSGNTIYF
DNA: TGTGCTAGCAGCGCAAGTGGACACCCGAGCTCTGGAAACACCATATATTTT

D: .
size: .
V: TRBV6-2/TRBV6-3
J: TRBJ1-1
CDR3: CASSYFDSSFEAFF
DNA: TGTGCCAGCAGTTACTTCGACAGTTCTTTTGAAGCTTTCTTT

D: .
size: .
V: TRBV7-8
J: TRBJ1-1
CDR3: CASSFNQGPTEAFF
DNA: TGTGCCAGCAGCTTCAATCAGGGCCCCACTGAAGCTTTCTTT

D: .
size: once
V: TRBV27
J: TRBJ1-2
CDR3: CASSLYVGGTANYGYTF
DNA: TGTGCCAGCAGTTTATATGTGGGGGGGACTGCTAACTATGGCTACACCTTC

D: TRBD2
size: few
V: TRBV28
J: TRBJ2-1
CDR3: CASSLRMGIAGPESSYNEQFF
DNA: TGTGCCAGCAGTTTGAGGATGGGAATAGCGGGCCCAGAGAGCTCCTACAATGAGCAGTTCTTC

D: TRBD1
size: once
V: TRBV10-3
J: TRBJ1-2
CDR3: CAITGGASDGYTF
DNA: TGTGCCATCACAGGGGGCGCATCGGATGGCTACACCTTC

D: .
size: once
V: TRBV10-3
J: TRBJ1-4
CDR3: CATTRTDNEKLFF
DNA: TGTGCCACCACAAGGACAGATAATGAAAAACTGTTTTTT

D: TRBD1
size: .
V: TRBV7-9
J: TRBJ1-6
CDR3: CASSPPGTVDSPLHF
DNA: TGTGCCAGCAGCCCGCCGGGGACAGTCGATTCACCCCTCCACTTT

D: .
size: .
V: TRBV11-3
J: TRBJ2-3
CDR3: CASSSSPLALRDTQYF
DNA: TGTGCCAGCAGCTCCTCCCCCCTAGCTTTACGGGATACGCAGTATTTT

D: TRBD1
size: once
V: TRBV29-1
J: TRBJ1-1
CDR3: CSVAGQVSSEAFF
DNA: TGCAGCGTGGCGGGACAGGTCTCTTCTGAAGCTTTCTTT

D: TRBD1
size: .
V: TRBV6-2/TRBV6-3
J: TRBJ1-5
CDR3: CASSHLGQGTSNQPQHF
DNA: TGTGCCAGCAGCCACCTGGGACAGGGAACCAGCAATCAGCCCCAGCATTTT

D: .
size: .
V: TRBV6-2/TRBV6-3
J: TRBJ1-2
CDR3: CASSYPGRANYGYTF
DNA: TGTGCCAGCAGTTACCCCGGGAGAGCTAACTATGGCTACACCTTC

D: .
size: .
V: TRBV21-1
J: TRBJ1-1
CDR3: CASSKAGTMNTEAFF
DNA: TGTGCCAGCAGCAAAGCGGGGACAATGAACACTGAAGCTTTCTTT

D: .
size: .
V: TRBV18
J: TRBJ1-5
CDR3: CASSPRAGENQPQHF
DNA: TGTGCCAGCTCACCACGGGCGGGCGAAAATCAGCCCCAGCATTTT

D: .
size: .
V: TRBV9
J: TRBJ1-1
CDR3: CASSLSGNLGDTEAFF
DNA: TGTGCCAGCAGCCTAAGTGGAAATTTGGGAGACACTGAAGCTTTCTTT

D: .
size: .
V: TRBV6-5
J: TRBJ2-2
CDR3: CASIPGGYTGELFF
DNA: TGTGCCAGCATTCCGGGTGGGTACACCGGGGAGCTGTTTTTT

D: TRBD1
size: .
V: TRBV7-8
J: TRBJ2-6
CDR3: CASSPRQGSGANVLTF
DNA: TGTGCCAGCAGCCCTAGACAGGGGAGCGGGGCCAACGTCCTGACTTTC

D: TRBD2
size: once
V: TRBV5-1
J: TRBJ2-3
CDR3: CASSFNLAGGRTDTQYF
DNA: TGCGCCAGCAGCTTCAACCTAGCGGGGGGGCGCACAGATACGCAGTATTTT

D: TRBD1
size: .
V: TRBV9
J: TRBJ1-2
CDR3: CASSAGTGGLGYTF
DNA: TGTGCCAGCAGCGCTGGGACAGGGGGGCTTGGCTACACCTTC

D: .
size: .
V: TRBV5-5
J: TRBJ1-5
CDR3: CASSADSNSNQPQHF
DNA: TGTGCCAGCAGCGCGGACAGCAATAGCAATCAGCCCCAGCATTTT

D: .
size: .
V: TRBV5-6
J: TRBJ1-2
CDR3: CASSLWGERLYGYTF
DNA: TGTGCCAGCAGCTTGTGGGGGGAGCGATTATATGGCTACACCTTC

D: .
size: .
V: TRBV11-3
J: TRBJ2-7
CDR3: CASSSLQTGNEQYF
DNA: TGTGCCAGCAGCTCCTTACAAACAGGGAACGAGCAGTACTTC